This T cell receptor (beta chain) was sequenced in a study of OX40 agonist ivuxolimab in advanced cancers. Turning to the overall study: Ivuxolimab, which targeted the costimulatory receptor OX40 (CD134), was an agonistic, fully human IgG2 monoclonal antibody. Intravenous ivuxolimab was administered to patients every 2 weeks at six dose levels: 0.01, 0.1, 0.3, 1.5, 3 and 10 mg/kg. Among the approximately 54 dose-escalation patients, around 19 had hepatocellular carcinoma, approximately 15 melanoma, 9 renal cell carcinoma and 9 head and neck cancer. The dose-escalation cohort was about 86% male with a mean age of 60 years, ranging from roughly 20 to 80. Prior anti-PD-1, anti-PD-L1 or anti-CTLA-4 therapy was permitted, and checkpoint inhibitors had been received by about 36% of dose-escalation patients. Three dose-escalation patients achieved partial responses, one with hepatocellular carcinoma and two with cutaneous melanoma. Peripheral TCRbeta sequencing aimed to test whether ivuxolimab altered TCR sequence diversity and caused clonal T-cell expansion. The monotherapy dose-escalation portion (N of about 50 patients) of the phase I ivuxolimab trial is reported in the paper. The paper's findings and limits, for the study overall: In partial responders in the 0.1-3.0 mg/kg groups, normalized peripheral clonal expansion was found to be among the lowest, especially among CD8+ T cells. Antigen specificity was not determined for the clonally expanded peripheral T cells. At doses from 0.1 to 3.0 mg/kg, clonal expansion was seen in both CD4+ and CD8+ blood T cells between baseline and week 6. Low levels of normalized T-cell clonal expansion were also seen in some nonresponding patients. After ivuxolimab, CD8+ T cells had more expanded clones than CD4+ T cells on average.

This clone came up a few times. Its antigen target is currently unknown. Base qualities are not at hand, and no much larger clone is one base apart. V is trimmed back by 2 bases and J by 2 bases, and the junction contains 11 bases that no gene match accounts for. The cysteine opens and the phenylalanine closes a CDR3 of 18 amino acids. Only the CDR3 region is kept as DNA, spanning 54 bases read in frame from base 1. CDR1 and CDR2 are read off the germline V gene as SNHLY and FYNNEI. The trial excluded patients who had a history of autoimmune disease or were on systemic immunosuppression. Peripheral blood for TCR sequencing was drawn from every dose cohort at baseline, at cycle 4 day 1 and at cycle 7 day 1. Samples came from an open-label, multicenter, first-in-human phase I dose-escalation trial of ivuxolimab. The trial enrolled adults with locally advanced or metastatic head and neck squamous cell, hepatocellular, melanoma or renal cell carcinoma. Before TCR sequencing, CD4+ T cells and CD8+ T cells were sorted from peripheral blood as separate populations.

Genomic DNA was isolated from the sorted cells so that the TCRbeta CDR3 region could be sequenced. The immunoSEQ Assay was used to sequence the TCRbeta CDR3 regions. What TCRdb holds here is the immuneACCESS table cut down to in-frame rearrangements. Part of the clones is not present; checked against another copy, under half of the missing clones reflect an unresolved V gene, and the others are unexplained. Within this sample are approximately 100,000 clones, with over 75% of them counted one time only. The ten most abundant clones make up 0.45% to 0.5% of the sample. The sequence links TRBV2 to TRBJ2-3; 9 of the junction bases match TRBD2. This clonotype originated in an adult with an advanced solid tumor such as melanoma, head and neck, liver or kidney cancer. The source material was CD4+ or CD8+ T cells sorted from blood, sampled in a trial of the OX40 agonist ivuxolimab. The CDR3 here reads CASSERGGGGHSTDTQYF. At the DNA level, the sequence is TGTGCCAGCAGTGAACGTGGCGGGGGGGGACATTCCACAGATACGCAGTATTTT. The full variable domain, completed from the reference TRBV2 and TRBJ2-3 proteins outside the CDR3, reads EPEVTQTPSHQVTQMGQEVILRCVPISNHLYFYWYRQILGQKVEFLVSFYNNEISEKSEIFDDQFSVERPDGSNFTLKIRSTKLEDSAMYFCASSERGGGGHSTDTQYFGPGTRLTVL.